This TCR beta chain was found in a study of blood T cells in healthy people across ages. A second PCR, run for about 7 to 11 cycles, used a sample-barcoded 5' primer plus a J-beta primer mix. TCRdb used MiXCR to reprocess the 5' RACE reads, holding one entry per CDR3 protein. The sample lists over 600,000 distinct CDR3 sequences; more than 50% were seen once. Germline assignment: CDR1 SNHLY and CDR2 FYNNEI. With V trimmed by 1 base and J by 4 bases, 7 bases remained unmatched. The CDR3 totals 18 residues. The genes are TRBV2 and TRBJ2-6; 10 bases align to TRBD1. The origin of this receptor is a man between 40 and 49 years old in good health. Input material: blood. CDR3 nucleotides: TGTGCCAGCAGTGAAGGTGGGACAGGGGTCGGAGGGGCCAACGTCCTGACTTTC. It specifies CASSEGGTGVGGANVLTF.